This T cell receptor beta chain comes out of a study of tumor-infiltrating lymphocytes in oesophageal squamous cell carcinoma. TCRdb processed the PCR reads anew with MiXCR; each CDR3 protein has one entry. The sample carries under 15,000 distinct CDR3 sequences, around 53% recorded once. This CDR3 is built from 15 residues. Germline values: CDR1 MNHNY, CDR2 SVGAGI (reference sequence). The sample was blood. The clonotype comes from a female donor with esophageal squamous cell carcinoma. V gene TRBV6-6 combines with J gene TRBJ2-4, with D perhaps given as TRBD1 or TRBD2 (5 bases each). TRBJ2-6 explains the end of the DNA better; the J call may be wrong. The CDR3 DNA sequence: TGTGCCAGCATTGGGGACCTCTCTGGGGCCAACGTCCTGACTTTC. It is translated as CASIGDLSGANVLTF.